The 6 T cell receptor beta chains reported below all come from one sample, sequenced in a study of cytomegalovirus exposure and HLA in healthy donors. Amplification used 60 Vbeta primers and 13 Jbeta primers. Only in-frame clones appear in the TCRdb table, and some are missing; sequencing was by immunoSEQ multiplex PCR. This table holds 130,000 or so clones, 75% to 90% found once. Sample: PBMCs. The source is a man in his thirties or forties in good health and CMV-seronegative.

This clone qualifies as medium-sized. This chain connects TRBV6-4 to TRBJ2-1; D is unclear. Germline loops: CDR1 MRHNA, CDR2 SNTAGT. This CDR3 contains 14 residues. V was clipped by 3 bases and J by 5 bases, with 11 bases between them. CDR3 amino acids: CASSESDIHNEQFF. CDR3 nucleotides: TGTGCCAGCAGTGAGAGTGATATCCACAATGAGCAGTTCTTC.

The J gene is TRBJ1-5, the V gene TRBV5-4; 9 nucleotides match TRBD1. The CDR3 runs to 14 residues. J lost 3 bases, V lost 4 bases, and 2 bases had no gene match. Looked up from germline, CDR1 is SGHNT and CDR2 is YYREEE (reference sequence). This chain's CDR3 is CASSQQGANQPQHF. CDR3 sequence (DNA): TGTGCCAGCAGCCAACAGGGGGCCAATCAGCCCCAGCATTTT.

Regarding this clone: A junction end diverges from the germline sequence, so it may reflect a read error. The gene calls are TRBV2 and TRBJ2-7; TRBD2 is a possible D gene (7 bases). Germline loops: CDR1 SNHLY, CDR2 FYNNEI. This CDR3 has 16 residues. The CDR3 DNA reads TGTGCCGGCAGTGACGGGGGGCGCAGACTACCTTACGAGCAGTACTTC. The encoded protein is CAGSDGGRRLPYEQYF.

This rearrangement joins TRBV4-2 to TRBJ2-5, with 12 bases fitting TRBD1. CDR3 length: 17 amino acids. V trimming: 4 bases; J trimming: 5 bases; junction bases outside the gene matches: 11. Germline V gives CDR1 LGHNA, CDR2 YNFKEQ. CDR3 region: CASSPEAGTGGRETQYF. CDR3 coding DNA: TGTGCCAGCAGCCCGGAAGCCGGGACAGGGGGCAGGGAGACCCAGTACTTC.

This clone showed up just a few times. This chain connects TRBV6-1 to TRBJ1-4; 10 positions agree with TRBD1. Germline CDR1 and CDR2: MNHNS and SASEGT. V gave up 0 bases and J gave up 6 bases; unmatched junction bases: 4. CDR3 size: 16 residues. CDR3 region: CASSEATGQGYEKLFF. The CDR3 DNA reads TGTGCCAGCAGTGAAGCCACGGGACAGGGGTATGAAAAACTGTTTTTT.

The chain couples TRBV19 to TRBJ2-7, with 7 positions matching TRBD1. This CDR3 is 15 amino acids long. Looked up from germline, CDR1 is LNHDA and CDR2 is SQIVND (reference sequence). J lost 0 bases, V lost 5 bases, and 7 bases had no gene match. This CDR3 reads CASSAGQASSYEQYF. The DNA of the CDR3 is TGTGCCAGTAGTGCAGGACAGGCGAGCTCCTACGAGCAGTACTTC. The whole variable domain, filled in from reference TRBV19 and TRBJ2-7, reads DGGITQSPKYLFRKEGQNVTLSCEQNLNHDAMYWYRQDPGQGLRLIYYSQIVNDFQKGDIAEGYSVSREKKESFPLTVTSAQKNPTAFYLCASSAGQASSYEQYFGPGTRLTVT.